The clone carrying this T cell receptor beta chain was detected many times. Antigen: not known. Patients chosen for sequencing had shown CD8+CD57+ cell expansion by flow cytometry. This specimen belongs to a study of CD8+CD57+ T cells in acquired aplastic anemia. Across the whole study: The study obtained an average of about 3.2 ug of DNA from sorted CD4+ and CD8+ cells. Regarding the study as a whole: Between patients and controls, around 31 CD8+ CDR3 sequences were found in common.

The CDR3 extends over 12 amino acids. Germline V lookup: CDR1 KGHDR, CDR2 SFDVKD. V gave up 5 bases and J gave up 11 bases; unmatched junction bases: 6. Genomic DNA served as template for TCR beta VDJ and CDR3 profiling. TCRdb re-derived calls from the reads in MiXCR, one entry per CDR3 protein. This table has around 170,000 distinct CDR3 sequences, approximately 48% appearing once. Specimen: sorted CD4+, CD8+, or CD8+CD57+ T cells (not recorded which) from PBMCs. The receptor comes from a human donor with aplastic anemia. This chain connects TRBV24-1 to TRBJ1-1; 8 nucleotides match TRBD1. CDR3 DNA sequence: TGTGCCACCAGTGGACCACAGGGGGATGCTTTCTTT. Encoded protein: CATSGPQGDAFF.